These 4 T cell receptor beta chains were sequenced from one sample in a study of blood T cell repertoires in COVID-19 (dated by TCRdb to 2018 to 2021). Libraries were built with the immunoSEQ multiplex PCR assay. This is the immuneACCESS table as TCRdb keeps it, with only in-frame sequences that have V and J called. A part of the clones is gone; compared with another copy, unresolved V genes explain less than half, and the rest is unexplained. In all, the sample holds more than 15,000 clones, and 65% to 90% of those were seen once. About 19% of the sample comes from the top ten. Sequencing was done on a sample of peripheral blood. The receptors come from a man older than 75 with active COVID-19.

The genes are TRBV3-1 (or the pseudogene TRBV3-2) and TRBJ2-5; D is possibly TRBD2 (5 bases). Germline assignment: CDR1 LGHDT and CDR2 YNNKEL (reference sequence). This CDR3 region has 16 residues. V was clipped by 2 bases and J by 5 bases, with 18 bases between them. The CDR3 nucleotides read TGTGCCAGCAGCCAAAACAAGGAGTCGGGGTTCGAGACCCAGTACTTC. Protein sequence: CASSQNKESGFETQYF.

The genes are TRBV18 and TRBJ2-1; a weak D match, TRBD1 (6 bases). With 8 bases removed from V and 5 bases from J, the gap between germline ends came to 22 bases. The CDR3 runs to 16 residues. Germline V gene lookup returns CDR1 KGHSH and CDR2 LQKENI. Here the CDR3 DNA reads TGTGCCAGCGGGCTGGGGGCTACAGTTACGGACAATGAGCAGTTCTTC. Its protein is CASGLGATVTDNEQFF.

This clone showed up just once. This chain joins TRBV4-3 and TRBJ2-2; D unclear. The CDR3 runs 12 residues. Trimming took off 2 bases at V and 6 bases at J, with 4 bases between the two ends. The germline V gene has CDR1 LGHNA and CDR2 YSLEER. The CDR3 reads CASSQSAGELFF. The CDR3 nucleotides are TGCGCCAGCAGCCAATCCGCCGGGGAGCTGTTTTTT.

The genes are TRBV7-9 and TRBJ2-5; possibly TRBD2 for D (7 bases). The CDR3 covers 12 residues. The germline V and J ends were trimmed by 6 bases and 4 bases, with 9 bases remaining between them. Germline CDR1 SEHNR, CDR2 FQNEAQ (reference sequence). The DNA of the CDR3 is TGTGCCAGCAGAAGGGGGGGAGAGACCCAGTACTTC. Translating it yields CASRRGGETQYF.